This TCR beta chain stems from a study of cytomegalovirus exposure and HLA in healthy donors. In the case of this clone: What it recognizes is unknown.

The table came from immunoSEQ multiplex PCR; TCRdb's copy has only in-frame clones and leaves some out. The sample consists of approximately 230,000 clones, over 75% of them appearing once. Study-level findings and limits: According to the study, 160 or so TCR beta chains were cytomegalovirus-associated.

The donors were in the approximately 110-subject validation cohort; that cohort was separate from the roughly 700-subject first cohort. Sequencing was done on a sample of PBMCs. This TCR derives from a man between 18 and 35 years old in good health and CMV-seropositive.

CDR3 protein: CAISELSRTSYNEQFF. CDR3 in DNA: TGTGCCATCAGTGAACTTAGCAGAACCTCCTACAATGAGCAGTTCTTC. The chain carries TRBV10-3 and TRBJ2-1, with unresolved D. The CDR3 is 16 residues long. The V end was cut by 3 bases, the J end by 0 bases, with 12 bases between. The germline CDR1 and CDR2 sequences are ENHRY and SYGVKD.